This passage covers 18 T cell receptor beta chains from one sample sequenced in a study of blood T cell repertoires in COVID-19. Sequenced by immunoSEQ multiplex PCR; TCRdb stores in-frame clones only, minus some. There are tens of thousands of clones in the sample; 80% to 95% occur only once, and around 6% lies in the top ten. Sample: peripheral blood. The receptors come from a woman aged 60 to 75 with active COVID-19.

The J gene is TRBJ2-7, the V gene TRBV5-1, with 12 nucleotides matching TRBD2. V was pared by 0 bases and J by 1 base, with 2 bases of the junction left unmatched. Germline lookup yields CDR1 SGHRS and CDR2 YFSETQ. The CDR3 consists of 16 residues. This CDR3 is CASSLVLAGGSYEQYF. DNA for the CDR3: TGCGCCAGCAGCTTGGTTCTAGCGGGGGGGTCCTACGAGCAGTACTTC.

The chain carries TRBV19 and TRBJ1-3; 8 bases are shared with TRBD1. J was trimmed by 5 bases and V by 6 bases; bases with no gene match: 6. The CDR3 runs to 14 residues. The germline V gene encodes CDR1 LNHDA and CDR2 SQIVND (reference sequence). CDR3 loop: CASSRTGSRNTIYF. The CDR3 DNA reads as TGTGCCAGTAGCCGGACAGGGTCAAGAAACACCATATATTTT.

The chain recombines TRBV6-1 with TRBJ2-5; the D is unclear. The CDR3 sequence is 16 residues long. The germline V and J ends were trimmed by 0 bases and 0 bases, with 11 bases remaining between them. Germline V gives CDR1 MNHNS, CDR2 SASEGT. The CDR3 coding sequence is TGTGCCAGCAGTGAAGCGATTTACGCGTACCAAGAGACCCAGTACTTC. Protein product: CASSEAIYAYQETQYF.

CDR3 residues: CASSQDGASGGPRTDTQYF. CDR3 in DNA: TGCGCCAGCAGCCAAGATGGGGCTAGCGGGGGGCCTCGCACAGATACGCAGTATTTT. The J gene is TRBJ2-3, the V gene TRBV4-3, with 11 bases aligning to TRBD2. Looked up from germline, CDR1 is LGHNA and CDR2 is YSLEER. V was clipped by 0 bases and J by 1 base; unmatched bases: 9. The CDR3 consists of 19 residues.

This sequence joins TRBV28 and TRBJ1-4, with D perhaps TRBD1 (5 bases). This CDR3 is built from 18 residues. The V end lost 2 bases, the J end lost 0 bases, and 16 bases lay between the germline ends. Germline V lookup: CDR1 MDHEN, CDR2 SYDVKM. For the CDR3, the DNA is TGTGCCAGCAGTTTAAGGAGACAGAAGACCGCAACTAATGAAAAACTGTTTTTT. Translation: CASSLRRQKTATNEKLFF.

The chain recombines TRBV11-3 with TRBJ1-1; tentative D call: TRBD1 (5 bases). Trimming removed 4 bases from V and 4 bases from J, with 13 bases in between. There are 14 residues in the CDR3. The germline V gene has CDR1 SGHNT and CDR2 YENEEA. CDR3 sequence (DNA): TGTGCCAGCAGCTCTAGGGCGCAGGGCACTGAAGCTTTCTTT. This gives the protein CASSSRAQGTEAFF.

Here the CDR3 reads CASSDPNRGRTGELFF. Written as DNA, the CDR3 is TGTGCCAGCAGCGACCCAAACAGGGGTCGCACCGGGGAGCTGTTTTTT. The chain links TRBV9 to TRBJ2-2; 7 bases are shared with TRBD1. The ends lost 3 bases at V and 4 bases at J; junction bases unmatched: 9. CDR3 length: 16 amino acids. CDR1 is SGDLS and CDR2 is YYNGEE in the germline V gene.

The V gene is TRBV29-1, the J gene TRBJ2-1; D is unresolved. The CDR3 has 16 amino acids. With 3 bases removed from V and 0 bases from J, the gap between germline ends came to 15 bases. Germline assignment: CDR1 SQVTM and CDR2 ANQGSEA. CDR3 nucleotide sequence: TGCAGCGTTGATCGAAGACTCCAAGGCTCCTACAATGAGCAGTTCTTC. Residues: CSVDRRLQGSYNEQFF.

The chain joins TRBV5-6 to TRBJ2-7; maybe TRBD1 (6 bases). CDR3 size: 16 residues. V was shortened by 4 bases and J by 1 base, with 18 bases between the two germline ends. Germline CDR1 reads SGHDT; CDR2 reads YYEEEE. The CDR3 reads CASSRWTAQRSYEQYF. CDR3 in DNA: TGTGCCAGCAGCAGGTGGACAGCTCAGAGATCCTACGAGCAGTACTTC.

The CDR3 loop reads CASSPSLTGGNSPLHF. For the CDR3, the DNA is TGTGCCAGCTCACCCTCTCTGACAGGGGGCAACTCACCCCTCCACTTT. This rearrangement joins TRBV18 to TRBJ1-6; TRBD1 matches 10 bases. The CDR3 has 16 amino acids. The trim removed 3 bases at V and 10 bases at J, leaving 9 bases unmatched. The germline gives CDR1 KGHSH, CDR2 LQKENI.

The chain is built from TRBV28 and TRBJ1-4; possible D gene TRBD1, 5 bases. The CDR3 sequence is 15 residues long. Trimming stripped 6 bases from V and 3 bases from J, with 14 bases between. CDR1 and CDR2 from the germline V gene are MDHEN and SYDVKM. CDR3 residues: CASSRTGFSNEKLFF. CDR3 bases: TGTGCCAGCAGCCGAACAGGATTCTCTAATGAAAAACTGTTTTTT. Full variable domain (remainder filled in from reference TRBV28 and TRBJ1-4): DVKVTQSSRYLVKRTGEKVFLECVQDMDHENMFWYRQDPGLGLRLIYFSYDVKMKEKGDIPEGYSVSREKKERFSLILESASTNQTSMYLCASSRTGFSNEKLFFGSGTQLSVL.

This chain uses TRBV14 with TRBJ2-1, with D unresolved. Trimming left V 2 bases short and J 4 bases short, with 9 bases between. CDR1 and CDR2 from the germline V gene are SGHDN and FVKESK. The CDR3 totals 14 residues. CDR3 in amino acids: CASSQRLQYNEQFF. CDR3 in DNA: TGTGCCAGCAGCCAAAGGCTACAGTACAATGAGCAGTTCTTC.

The chain links TRBV9 to TRBJ1-4; tentative D call: TRBD1 (5 bases). V lost 0 bases and J 7 bases, leaving 13 bases between the germline ends. The CDR3 contains 15 residues. The germline gives CDR1 SGDLS, CDR2 YYNGEE. This CDR3 reads CASSVAGRGGEKLFF. CDR3 bases: TGTGCCAGCAGCGTAGCAGGGCGGGGGGGTGAAAAACTGTTTTTT.

This clone was observed many times. The chain uses TRBV5-4 and TRBJ1-4; a possible D gene is TRBD1 (6 bases). This CDR3 is built from 15 residues. Germline V gene lookup returns CDR1 SGHNT and CDR2 YYREEE (reference sequence). The V end lost 4 bases, the J end lost 7 bases, and 17 bases lay between the germline ends. DNA of the CDR3: TGTGCCAGCAGCCCCGGGGACACCTTGGGTGAAAAACTGTTTTTT. Translated: CASSPGDTLGEKLFF.

The V and J genes are TRBV12-3 or TRBV12-4 and TRBJ1-1; 7 bases match TRBD1. The junction had 3 bases not matched to a gene; V was cut back by 7 bases and J by 7 bases. The CDR3 extends over 11 amino acids. CDR3 protein: CASNYRGEAFF. In nucleotides, the CDR3 is TGTGCCAGCAATTACAGGGGTGAAGCTTTCTTT.

V gene TRBV19 combines with J gene TRBJ2-7; D might be TRBD2 (5 bases). The CDR3 is made up of 14 amino acids. Germline V CDR1 and CDR2: LNHDA, SQIVND (reference sequence). V gave up 5 bases and J gave up 0 bases, with 11 bases separating them. This CDR3 is CASSSGLNSYEQYF. CDR3 nucleotide sequence: TGTGCCAGTAGTTCAGGACTGAACTCCTACGAGCAGTACTTC.

The genes are TRBV25-1 and TRBJ1-1; the D is unclear. The ends were cut back, 2 bases at V and 1 base at J, with 5 bases in the middle. Germline CDR1 MGHDK, CDR2 SYGVNS. CDR3 length equals 13 residues. The CDR3 loop is CASSERGNTEAFF. For the CDR3, the DNA is TGTGCCAGCAGTGAAAGAGGGAACACTGAAGCTTTCTTT.

This clone was counted a single time. The CDR3 sequence: CSVGLLTGGNTEAFF. As DNA, the CDR3 is TGCAGCGTTGGCCTCTTGACAGGGGGCAACACTGAAGCTTTCTTT. This sequence joins TRBV29-1 and TRBJ1-1, with 10 bases lining up with TRBD1. The CDR3 length is 15 residues. Germline values: CDR1 SQVTM, CDR2 ANQGSEA. V trimming: 4 bases; J trimming: 2 bases; junction bases outside the gene matches: 7.